Given below is one T cell receptor beta chain in context. This clonotype has ten or more counts. Its antigen is still unknown. Base qualities are not at hand, and no much larger clone is one base apart. The data belong to a study of Graves' ophthalmopathy and Graves' hyperthyroidism (dated by TCRdb to 2017 to 2018). Study-wide context: A patient counted as having stable hyperthyroidism if there was no progression to ophthalmopathy within 18 months of follow-up. TCR beta repertoire signatures were used to distinguish Graves' ophthalmopathy from Graves' hyperthyroidism and to predict progression to ophthalmopathy. In total, 135 blood samples were TCR-sequenced: 40 to 45 ophthalmopathy, approximately 80 hyperthyroidism and approximately 17 hyperthyroidism-to-ophthalmopathy patients. To explore V-J signatures that separate ophthalmopathy from hyperthyroidism, a discovery set of about a hundred patients was enrolled, consisting of under 50 with ophthalmopathy and approximately 57 with stable hyperthyroidism. An independent validation cohort was composed of about 20 hyperthyroidism patients and around 16 patients who later progressed from hyperthyroidism to ophthalmopathy. T-cell repertoires of thyroid tissue and blood were compared in several hyperthyroidism patients. Following sampling, methimazole starting at 30 mg daily was administered to hyperthyroidism patients, and high-dose intravenous methylprednisolone was administered to ophthalmopathy patients.

Hyperthyroidism patients were newly diagnosed, were aged 18 to 65 years, and had a disease duration under 2 months. Patients were excluded if they had other autoimmune diseases, uncontrolled infections, pregnancy or lactation. Diagnosis relied on clinical symptoms, serum thyroxine, TRAb, thyroid ultrasound and orbital computed tomography. Trizol reagent was used to extract the total RNA, and its quality was then checked on an Agilent 2100 Bioanalyzer. For repertoire sequencing, the TCR beta CDR3 regions were amplified from RNA transcripts. The first round was an RT-PCR using HTBI primers with the Qiagen OneStep RT-PCR kit, and this first round was followed by a second-round multiplex PCR, then size selection and purification. Libraries were sequenced paired-end with 100 bp reads on an Illumina HiSeq2000. Processing in the source paper ran as follows. SOAPnuke was used to process the reads, removing any read that contained adapters or uncalled bases, had a mean Phred below 15, or lacked an exact match to the constant primer or identifier. COPE v1.2.5 was used to merge the high-quality paired reads. Unique nucleotide sequences were defined as clonotypes and aligned to IMGT TRB V, D and J references using MiTCR v1.1. Analysis was restricted to V-J combinations with a frequency above 0.0001, which covered roughly 99% of repertoires. For each V-J combination, a TCR clonal expansion and chaos score was defined as F50 clonal expansion divided by the chaos observed in the TCRdist matrix. Features were reduced by Welch's t-statistics and random forest to over 10 V-J combinations, which fed a naive Bayes classifier. Thyroid-blood repertoire similarity was quantified with the Morisita-Horn index. TCRdb reanalyzed the raw reads on its own, using fastp at Q25 for trimming and MiXCR for clone calling, and kept in-frame beta chains. Entries are consolidated by CDR3 protein sequence, retaining the most common genes and DNA. TCRdb's processing, not the authors' own work, is the source of the V and J calls. The table for this sample lists some 1.1 million distinct CDR3 sequences; less than 45% of them were counted only once. The ten largest clones take up around 10% of the sample.

The CDR3 holds 12 amino acids from the cysteine to the phenylalanine. CDR3 DNA only is kept here, 36 bases in frame from base 1. V sheds 6 bases and J sheds 7 bases, leaving 7 bases between their ends. Results the study describes overall, beyond this receptor: Most expanded thyroid clonotypes with frequency above 0.001 were also detected in blood, suggesting blood repertoires may reflect the thyroid immune response. The 13-signature model separated ophthalmopathy from stable hyperthyroidism with 87.88% sensitivity and approximately 83% specificity in cross-validation, and 80%/75% in the test set. Sample size was not statistically predetermined, and group allocation was not concealed from the investigators. In validation, the model predicted ophthalmopathy progression with more than 55% sensitivity and about 77% specificity; roughly eleven predicted patients were CT-confirmed with GO in a median of approximately six months.

Sequences were obtained from peripheral blood or thyroid tissue (not recorded which). This TCR was recovered from an adult man with Graves' hyperthyroidism. The chain links TRBV12-3 or TRBV12-4 with TRBJ1-6; the D gene is unclear. CDR3 reads: CASRDDNSPLHF. The bases are TGTGCCAGCAGAGACGACAATTCACCCCTCCACTTT.